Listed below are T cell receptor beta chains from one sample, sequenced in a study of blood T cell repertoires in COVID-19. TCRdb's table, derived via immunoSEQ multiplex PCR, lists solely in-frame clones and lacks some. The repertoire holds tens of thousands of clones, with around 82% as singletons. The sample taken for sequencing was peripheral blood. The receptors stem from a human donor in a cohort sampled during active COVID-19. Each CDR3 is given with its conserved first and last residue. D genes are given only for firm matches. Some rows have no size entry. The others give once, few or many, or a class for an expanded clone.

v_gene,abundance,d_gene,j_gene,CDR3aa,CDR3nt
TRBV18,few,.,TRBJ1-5,CASSPSQGQGQPQHF,TGTGCCAGCTCACCGTCCCAGGGCCAAGGTCAGCCCCAGCATTTT
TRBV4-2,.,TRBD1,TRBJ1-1,CASSPDRLYAFF,TGTGCCAGCAGCCCGGACAGGTTATATGCTTTCTTT
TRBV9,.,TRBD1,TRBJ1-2,CASSRTGAYGYTF,TGTGCCAGCAGCCGAACAGGGGCCTATGGCTACACCTTC
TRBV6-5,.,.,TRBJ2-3,CASSYRRGATDTQYF,TGTGCCAGCAGTTACCGACGGGGGGCGACAGATACGCAGTATTTT
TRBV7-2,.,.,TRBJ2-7,CASSFVGAYEQYF,TGTGCCAGCAGCTTTGTAGGGGCTTACGAGCAGTACTTC
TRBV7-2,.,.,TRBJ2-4,CASSPDLAKNIQYF,TGTGCCAGCAGCCCGGACTTAGCCAAAAACATTCAGTACTTC
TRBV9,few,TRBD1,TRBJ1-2,CASSVTDRVEGYTF,TGTGCCAGCAGCGTAACCGACAGGGTCGAGGGCTACACCTTC
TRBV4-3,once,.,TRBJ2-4,CASSQEQTAKNIQYF,TGCGCCAGCAGCCAAGAACAGACGGCCAAAAACATTCAGTACTTC
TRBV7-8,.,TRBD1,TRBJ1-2,CASSFRDRGQANYGYTF,TGTGCCAGCAGCTTTCGGGACAGGGGGCAAGCGAACTATGGCTACACCTTC
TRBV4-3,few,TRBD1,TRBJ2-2,CASSRGQANTGELFF,TGCGCCAGCAGCCGGGGACAGGCGAACACCGGGGAGCTGTTTTTT
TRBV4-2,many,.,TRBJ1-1,CASSPRSKTEAFF,TGTGCCAGCAGCCCACGCAGTAAGACTGAAGCTTTCTTT
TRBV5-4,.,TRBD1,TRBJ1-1,CASSPGQGAISTEAFF,TGTGCCAGCAGCCCGGGACAGGGGGCGATATCCACTGAAGCTTTCTTT
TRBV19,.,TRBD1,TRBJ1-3,CASSIVTGAGNTIYF,TGTGCCAGTAGTATAGTGACAGGGGCCGGAAACACCATATATTTT
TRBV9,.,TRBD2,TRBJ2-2,CASSPRLAENTGELFF,TGTGCCAGCAGCCCACGACTAGCGGAGAACACCGGGGAGCTGTTTTTT
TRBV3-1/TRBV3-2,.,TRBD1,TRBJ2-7,CASTTGQRPSREYF,TGTGCCAGCACCACGGGACAGAGACCCAGCCGGGAGTACTTC
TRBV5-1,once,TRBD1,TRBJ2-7,CASSLARDRATYEQYF,TGCGCCAGCAGCTTGGCCCGTGACAGGGCCACCTACGAGCAGTACTTC
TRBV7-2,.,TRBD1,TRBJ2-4,CASSLAHRGNIQYF,TGTGCCAGCAGCTTAGCACACAGGGGAAACATTCAGTACTTC
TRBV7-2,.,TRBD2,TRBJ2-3,CASTLAGGKGQYF,TGTGCCAGCACCCTAGCGGGGGGAAAAGGGCAGTATTTT
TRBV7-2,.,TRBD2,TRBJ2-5,CASSSGRGGQETQYF,TGTGCCAGCAGCTCGGGTCGGGGGGGCCAGGAGACCCAGTACTTC
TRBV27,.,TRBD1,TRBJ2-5,CASRSPRGPQYF,TGTGCCAGCAGGAGTCCCAGGGGGCCCCAGTACTTC
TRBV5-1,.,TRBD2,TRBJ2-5,CASSFGTSGQETQYF,TGCGCCAGCAGCTTCGGGACTAGCGGGCAAGAGACCCAGTACTTC
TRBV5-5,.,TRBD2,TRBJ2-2,CASSSLAGMGIGELFF,TGTGCCAGCAGCTCCCTAGCGGGAATGGGGATCGGGGAGCTGTTTTTT
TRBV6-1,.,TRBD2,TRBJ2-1,CASSDSGSSSYNEQFF,TGTGCCAGCAGTGATAGCGGGAGCAGCTCCTACAATGAGCAGTTCTTC
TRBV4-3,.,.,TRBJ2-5,CASSQGTSSQETQYF,TGCGCCAGCAGCCAAGGGACTTCTTCCCAAGAGACCCAGTACTTC
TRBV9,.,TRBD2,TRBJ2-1,CASSPRTSGWNEQFF,TGTGCCAGCAGCCCAAGGACTAGCGGTTGGAATGAGCAGTTCTTC
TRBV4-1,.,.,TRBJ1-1,CASSQFSTGKAFF,TGCGCCAGCAGCCAATTCTCTACGGGGAAAGCTTTCTTT
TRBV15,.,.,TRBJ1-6,CATSRGLGVGDNNSPLHF,TGTGCCACCAGCAGAGGTCTCGGGGTAGGGGACAATAATTCACCCCTCCACTTT
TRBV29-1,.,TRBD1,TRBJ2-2,CSVFFRDRGTGELFF,TGCAGCGTGTTCTTTCGAGACAGGGGCACCGGGGAGCTGTTTTTT
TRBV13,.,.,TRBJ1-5,CASSYRTAGGAQPQHF,TGTGCCAGCAGCTACCGGACGGCGGGGGGGGCTCAGCCCCAGCATTTT
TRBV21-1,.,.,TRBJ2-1,CASSKPGDRVLLLNEQFF,TGTGCCAGCAGCAAACCCGGGGACAGGGTTCTCCTTCTCAATGAGCAGTTCTTC
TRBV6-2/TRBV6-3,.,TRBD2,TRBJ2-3,CASSKIAGFTDTQYF,TGTGCCAGCAGCAAGATAGCGGGATTCACAGATACGCAGTATTTT
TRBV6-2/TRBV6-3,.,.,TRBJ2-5,CASGHREPQETQYF,TGTGCCAGCGGCCATCGCGAGCCCCAAGAGACCCAGTACTTC
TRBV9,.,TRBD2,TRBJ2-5,CASSVRTVAGVQETQYF,TGTGCCAGCAGCGTCCGGACGGTAGCGGGTGTCCAAGAGACCCAGTACTTC
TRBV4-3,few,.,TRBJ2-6,CASSQEQGAGANVLTF,TGCGCCAGCAGCCAAGAGCAGGGCGCTGGGGCCAACGTCCTGACTTTC
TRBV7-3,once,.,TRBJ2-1,CASSLRRGNEQFF,TGTGCCAGCAGCCTCAGACGGGGCAATGAGCAGTTCTTC
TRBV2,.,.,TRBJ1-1,CASSEARQTNTEAFF,TGTGCCAGCAGTGAAGCCAGGCAGACGAACACTGAAGCTTTCTTT
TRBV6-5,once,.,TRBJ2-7,CASSFGTPVFYEQYF,TGTGCCAGCAGTTTCGGGACACCTGTATTCTACGAGCAGTACTTC
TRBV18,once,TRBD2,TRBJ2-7,CASSPGTTSYEQYF,TGTGCCAGCTCACCAGGGACTACCTCCTATGAGCAGTACTTC
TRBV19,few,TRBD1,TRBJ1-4,CASRLDRVNEKLFF,TGTGCCAGTAGGCTGGACAGGGTAAATGAAAAACTGTTTTTT
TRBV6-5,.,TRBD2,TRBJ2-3,CASSYRGGDLGTQYF,TGTGCCAGCAGTTACCGGGGGGGAGATTTGGGTACGCAGTATTTT
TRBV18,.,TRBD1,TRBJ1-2,CASSPGGQGPGYTF,TGTGCCAGCTCACCAGGGGGACAGGGTCCTGGCTACACCTTC
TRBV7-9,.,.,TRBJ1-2,CASSPSHYGYTF,TGTGCCAGCAGCCCCTCCCACTATGGCTACACCTTC
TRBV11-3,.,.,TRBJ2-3,CASSLDASRRDTQYF,TGTGCCAGCAGCTTAGATGCGTCTAGGAGAGATACGCAGTATTTT
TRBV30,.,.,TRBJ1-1,CAWSRVNTEAFF,TGTGCCTGGAGCAGGGTGAACACTGAAGCTTTCTTT
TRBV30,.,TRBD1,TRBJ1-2,CAGQVTYGYTF,TGTGCCGGACAGGTAACCTATGGCTACACCTTC
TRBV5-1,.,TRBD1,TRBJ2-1,CASSRRTGGSDNEQFF,TGCGCCAGCAGCAGGAGGACAGGGGGGTCGGACAATGAGCAGTTCTTC
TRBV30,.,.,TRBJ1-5,CARSTGINQPQHF,TGTGCCCGCTCAACGGGAATAAATCAGCCCCAGCATTTT
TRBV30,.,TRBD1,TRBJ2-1,CAWSDNRGWFNEQFF,TGTGCCTGGAGTGATAACAGGGGGTGGTTTAATGAGCAGTTCTTC
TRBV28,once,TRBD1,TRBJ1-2,CASSPGQGASYGYTF,TGTGCCAGCAGCCCCGGACAGGGGGCGAGTTATGGCTACACCTTC
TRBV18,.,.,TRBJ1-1,CASSSSQDTEAFF,TGTGCCAGCTCATCAAGTCAGGACACTGAAGCTTTCTTT
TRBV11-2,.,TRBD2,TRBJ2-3,CASSRGTSGTDTQYF,TGTGCCAGCAGCCGCGGGACTAGCGGCACAGATACGCAGTATTTT
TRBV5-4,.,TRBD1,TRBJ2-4,CASTTGQTVYF,TGTGCCAGCACCACGGGACAGACTGTGTACTTC
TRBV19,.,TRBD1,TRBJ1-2,CASSTGQQTTYGYTF,TGTGCCAGTAGTACGGGACAGCAGACCACCTATGGCTACACCTTC
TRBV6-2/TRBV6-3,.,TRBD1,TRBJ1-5,CASSLSQGAVGNQPQHF,TGTGCCAGCAGCTTATCCCAGGGGGCCGTAGGGAATCAGCCCCAGCATTTT
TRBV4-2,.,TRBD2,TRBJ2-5,CASSRFSGTSGGREETQYF,TGTGCCAGCAGCCGATTCTCCGGGACTAGCGGGGGCCGAGAAGAGACCCAGTACTTC
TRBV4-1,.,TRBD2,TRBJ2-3,CASSQEFLAGGQDTQYF,TGCGCCAGCAGCCAAGAGTTCCTAGCGGGGGGGCAAGATACGCAGTATTTT
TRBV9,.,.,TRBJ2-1,CASSVAGEDYNEQFF,TGTGCCAGCAGCGTAGCGGGGGAGGACTACAATGAGCAGTTCTTC